This TCR beta chain is drawn from a study of CD8+ T cells in alopecia areata. Investigators isolated RNA and reverse transcribed it into cDNA to act as the sequencing template. Only in-frame clones appear in the TCRdb table, and some are missing; sequencing was by immunoSEQ multiplex PCR. The sample carries 150,000 to 200,000 clones, 60% recorded once. Described treatment: oral pan-JAK inhibitor, 5-10 mg twice daily. Deletions cut 5 bases from V and 3 bases from J, with 15 bases between. CDR1 is SGHRS and CDR2 is YFSETQ in the germline V gene. The length of the CDR3 is 14 residues. This receptor was obtained from a human donor with alopecia areata. The material was CD4+ T cells sorted from blood, obtained at week 24, from a patient treated with tofacitinib. The V call is TRBV5-1, the J call TRBJ2-7, with a tentative D call TRBD1 (6 bases). The CDR3 nucleotides read TGCGCCAGCAGAGGACAGCCTGGATACTACGAGCAGTACTTC. Translating gives CASRGQPGYYEQYF.